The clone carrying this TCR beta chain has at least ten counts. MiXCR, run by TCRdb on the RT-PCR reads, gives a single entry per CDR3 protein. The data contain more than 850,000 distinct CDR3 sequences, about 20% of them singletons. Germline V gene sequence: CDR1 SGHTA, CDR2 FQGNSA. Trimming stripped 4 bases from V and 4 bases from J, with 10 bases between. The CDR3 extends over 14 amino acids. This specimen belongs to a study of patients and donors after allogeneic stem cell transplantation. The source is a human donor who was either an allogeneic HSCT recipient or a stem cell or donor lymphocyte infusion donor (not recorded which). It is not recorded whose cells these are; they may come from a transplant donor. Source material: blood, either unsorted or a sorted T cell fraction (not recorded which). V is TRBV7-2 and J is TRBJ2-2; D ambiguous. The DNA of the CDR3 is TGTGCCAGCAGCTCCCCCTTTTTCACCGGGGAGCTGTTTTTT. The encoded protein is CASSSPFFTGELFF.